The clone carrying this T cell receptor beta chain was observed many times. Its antigen remains unknown. Scientists amplified the TCR beta CDR3 regions from RNA transcripts. The first round was an RT-PCR with HTBI primers, and the second round was a multiplex PCR. TCRdb analysed the multiplex PCR reads with MiXCR anew, one entry per CDR3 protein. Of 200,000 to 250,000 distinct CDR3 sequences in the sample, 20% to 25% are singletons; the top ten hold 35% to 55%. Ophthalmopathy in the donors was of moderate-to-severe activity, with CAS ≥3, NOSPECS ≥4 and duration under 3 months. The data were taken from a study of Graves' ophthalmopathy and Graves' hyperthyroidism. The study, taken as a whole, reports: From stable hyperthyroidism, ophthalmopathy was separated by a 13-signature model with about 88% sensitivity and 75% to 84% specificity.

V was clipped by 3 bases and J by 3 bases; unmatched bases: 4. CDR1 and CDR2 (germline): MGHDK, SYGVNS. The CDR3 length is 14 residues. The clonotype was recovered from a woman between 50 and 59 years old with Graves' ophthalmopathy. The sequencing input was peripheral blood. This chain joins TRBV25-1 and TRBJ2-5; 7 bases match TRBD2. Here the CDR3 DNA reads TGTGCCAGCAGTGAGGCGGGAGATAAAGAGACCCAGTACTTC. This sequence encodes CASSEAGDKETQYF.